This T cell receptor beta chain was documented in a study of cytomegalovirus exposure and HLA in healthy donors. Researchers ran the PCR with 60 Vbeta and 13 Jbeta primers. Here immunoSEQ multiplex PCR was the method, and the copy in TCRdb shows in-frame clones only, minus some. In all, the sample yields more than 70,000 clones. Deletions cut 3 bases from V and 5 bases from J, with 19 bases between. The CDR3 is 16 amino acids. The germline V gene encodes CDR1 SEHNR and CDR2 FQNEAQ (reference sequence). Input material: PBMCs. The sequence was obtained from a woman aged 55-69 years in good health and CMV-seronegative. This chain connects TRBV7-9 to TRBJ2-5, with a tentative D call TRBD2 (6 bases). The CDR3 reads CASSFLVGSSGETQYF. CDR3 coding DNA: TGTGCCAGCAGCTTTCTGGTCGGGAGTAGTGGGGAGACCCAGTACTTC.